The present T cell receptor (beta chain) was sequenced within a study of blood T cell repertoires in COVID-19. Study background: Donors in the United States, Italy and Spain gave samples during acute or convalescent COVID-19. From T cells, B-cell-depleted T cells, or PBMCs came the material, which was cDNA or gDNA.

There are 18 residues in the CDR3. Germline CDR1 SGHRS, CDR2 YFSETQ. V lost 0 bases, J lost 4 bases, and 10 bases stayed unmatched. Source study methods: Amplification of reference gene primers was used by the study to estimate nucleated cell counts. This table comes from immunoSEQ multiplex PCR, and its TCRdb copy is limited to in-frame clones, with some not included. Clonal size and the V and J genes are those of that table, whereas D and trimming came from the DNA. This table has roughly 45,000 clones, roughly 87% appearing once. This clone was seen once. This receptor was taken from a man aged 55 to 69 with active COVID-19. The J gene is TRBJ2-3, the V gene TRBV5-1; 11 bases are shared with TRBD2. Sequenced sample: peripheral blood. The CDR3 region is CASSLELAGALGADTQYF. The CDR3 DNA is TGCGCCAGCAGCTTGGAACTAGCGGGGGCCCTCGGGGCAGATACGCAGTATTTT.